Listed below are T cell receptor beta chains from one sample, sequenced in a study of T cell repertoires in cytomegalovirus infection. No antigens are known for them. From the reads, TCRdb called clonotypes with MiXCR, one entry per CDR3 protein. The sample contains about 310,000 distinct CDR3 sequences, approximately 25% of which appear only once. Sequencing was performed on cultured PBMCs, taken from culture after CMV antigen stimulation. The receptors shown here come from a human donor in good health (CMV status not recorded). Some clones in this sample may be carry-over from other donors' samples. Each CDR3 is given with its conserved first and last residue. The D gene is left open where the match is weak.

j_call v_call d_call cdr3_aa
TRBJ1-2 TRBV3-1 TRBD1 CASSRSGTAPYGYTF
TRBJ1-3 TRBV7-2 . CASSTIPGNTIYF
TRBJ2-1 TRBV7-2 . CASSLVWGEQFF
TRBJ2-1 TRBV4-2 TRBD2 CASSQPPSAGGYNEQFF
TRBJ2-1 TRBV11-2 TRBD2 CASSPLAGGLGDEQFF
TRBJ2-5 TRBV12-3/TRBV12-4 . CASSLREAQRTQYF
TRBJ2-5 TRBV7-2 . CASGVPGGTQYF
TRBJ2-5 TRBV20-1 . CSARIDGKGKETQYF
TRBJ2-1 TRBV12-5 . CASGLVIGGARSYNEQFF
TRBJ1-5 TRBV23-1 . CASSRNQPQHF
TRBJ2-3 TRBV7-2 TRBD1 CASSQGQGTGSIDTQYF
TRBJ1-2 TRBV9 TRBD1 CASSVGGTGSNYGYTF
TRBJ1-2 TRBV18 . CASSPSGREGSGYTF
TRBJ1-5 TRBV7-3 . CASSYWHRDSNQPQHF
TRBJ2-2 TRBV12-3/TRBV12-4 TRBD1 CASSFGRDRGWTGELFF
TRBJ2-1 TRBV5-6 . CASSADYNEQFF
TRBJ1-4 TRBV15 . CATSREGRGEKLFF
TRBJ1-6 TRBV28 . CASSFPRPGILGPLHF
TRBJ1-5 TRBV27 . CASRGLNQPQHF
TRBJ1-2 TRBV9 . CASSGGYYGYTF
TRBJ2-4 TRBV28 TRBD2 CASSSPFSRTSGRWGNIQYF
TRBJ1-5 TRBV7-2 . CASSLYSTGLLNQPQHF
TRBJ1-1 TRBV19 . CASSIVGGAMNTEAFF
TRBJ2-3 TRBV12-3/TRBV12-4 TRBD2 CASSSIPGLAGGRGDTQYF
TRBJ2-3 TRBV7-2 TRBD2 CASSFRALAGADTQYF
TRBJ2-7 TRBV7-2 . CASSFTRASSYEQYF
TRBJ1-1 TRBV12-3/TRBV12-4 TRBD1 CASSLGTGAHEAFF
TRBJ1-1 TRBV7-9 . CASSPSLGDTEAFF
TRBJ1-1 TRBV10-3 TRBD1 CAIKGGTDEAFF
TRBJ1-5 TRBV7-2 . CASSYGQFNQPQHF
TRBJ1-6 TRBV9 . CASSESVINSPLHF
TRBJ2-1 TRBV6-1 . CASSARSRQAAYNEQFF
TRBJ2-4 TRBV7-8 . CASSPQRRRGNIQYF
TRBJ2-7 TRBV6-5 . CASSRLGGLSYEQYF
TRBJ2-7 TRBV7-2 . CASSLEASAYEQYF
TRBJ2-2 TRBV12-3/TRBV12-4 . CASSLAGQHTGELFF
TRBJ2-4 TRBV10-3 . CAMKDRLKNIQYF
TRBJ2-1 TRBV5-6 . CASSSLAGRSSYNEQFF
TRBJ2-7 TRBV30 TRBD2 CAWRDRLAGPYEQYF
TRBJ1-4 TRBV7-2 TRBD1 CASSLAPGQGANEKLFF
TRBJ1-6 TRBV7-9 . CASSLGFRGDDSPLHF
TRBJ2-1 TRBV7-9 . CASSPRGDRETNEQFF
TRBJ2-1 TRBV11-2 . CASSFFRGSSYNEQFF
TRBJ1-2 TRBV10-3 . CAIGGTNPGYGYTF
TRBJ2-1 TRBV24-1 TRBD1 CATSDAGQDNANEQFF
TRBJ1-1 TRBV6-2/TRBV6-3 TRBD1 CASRRDRAKTEAFF
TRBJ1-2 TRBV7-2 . CASSFYKAENGYTF
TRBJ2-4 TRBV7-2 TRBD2 CASSVPGLAAAKNIQYF
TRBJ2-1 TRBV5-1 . CASSLESAYNEQFF
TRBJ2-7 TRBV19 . CASSIAGTVYEQYF
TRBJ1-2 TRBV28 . CASRPPGSGYYGYTF
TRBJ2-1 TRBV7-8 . CASSLVGQGHNEQFF
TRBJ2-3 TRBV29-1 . CSAERGPTDTQYF
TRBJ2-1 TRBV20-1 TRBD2 CSARARGLAGGYNEQFF
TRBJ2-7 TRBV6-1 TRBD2 CASSGKPLSYEQYF